This T cell receptor beta chain was recorded in a study of Graves' ophthalmopathy and Graves' hyperthyroidism (dated by TCRdb to 2016 to 2019). Broadly, across the study: Peripheral blood samples were taken at the time of initial diagnosis, before any treatment was given. To tell Graves' ophthalmopathy apart from Graves' hyperthyroidism, and to predict which patients would progress to ophthalmopathy, the study relied on TCR beta repertoire signatures. In total, 135 blood samples were TCR-sequenced: some 40 ophthalmopathy, 75 hyperthyroidism and approximately 17 hyperthyroidism-to-ophthalmopathy patients. To explore V-J signatures distinguishing ophthalmopathy from hyperthyroidism, a discovery set of 100 patients (roughly 45 ophthalmopathy, 57 stable hyperthyroidism) was enrolled. The independent validation cohort included approximately 19 hyperthyroidism patients plus 17 patients who later progressed from hyperthyroidism to ophthalmopathy. T-cell repertoires of thyroid tissue and blood were compared in more than 5 hyperthyroidism patients. After sampling, hyperthyroidism patients received methimazole starting at 30 mg daily, and ophthalmopathy patients received high-dose intravenous methylprednisolone. The roughly 100 discovery patients were randomly split 7:3 into training and test sets. Study-wide findings and limitations: Most of the expanded thyroid clonotypes with a frequency above 0.001 were also detected in blood, and it was suggested that the thyroid immune response may be reflected by blood repertoires. In validation, the model predicted ophthalmopathy progression with more than 55% sensitivity and roughly 78% specificity; about a dozen predicted patients were CT-confirmed with GO in a median of about 6.1 months. In cross-validation, the 13-signature model distinguished ophthalmopathy from stable hyperthyroidism with approximately 85% sensitivity and around 81% specificity, and in the test set the corresponding values were around 80% and 75%. Sample size was not statistically predetermined, and group allocation was not concealed from the investigators.

The germline V gene sets CDR1 to MDHEN and CDR2 to SYDVKM. V sheds 3 bases and J sheds 1 base, leaving 22 bases between their ends. The CDR3 runs 20 amino acids, cysteine and phenylalanine included. This entry keeps only the CDR3 DNA: 60 bases, framed from base 1. This clonotype has at least ten counts. Its antigen is unknown. Base qualities are not provided; no much larger clone lies one nucleotide away. TCR beta CDR3 regions were amplified from RNA transcripts for repertoire sequencing. A first-round RT-PCR used HTBI primers with the Qiagen OneStep RT-PCR kit, followed by a second-round multiplex PCR, size selection and purification. Sequencing of the libraries was carried out on an Illumina HiSeq2000 in paired-end mode with 100 bp reads. The study's own analysis went as follows. Reads were processed with SOAPnuke, discarding reads with adapters, uncalled bases, mean Phred below 15, or no exact constant-primer or identifier match. COPE v1.2.5 was used to merge high-quality paired reads. Clonotypes were defined as unique nucleotide sequences and were aligned to IMGT TRB V, D and J references using MiTCR v1.1. The analysis was limited to V-J combinations with a frequency above 0.0001, which together covered 99% to 99.2% of repertoires. For each V-J combination, a TCR clonal expansion and chaos score was defined as the ratio of F50 clonal expansion to chaos observed in the TCRdist matrix. Welch's t-statistics and random forest were used to reduce features to about 13 V-J combinations, which were fed into a naive Bayes classifier. Thyroid-blood repertoire similarity was quantified with the Morisita-Horn index. TCRdb trimmed public reads at Q25 via fastp, called clones via MiXCR and kept in-frame beta chains. For every CDR3 protein sequence, its rows merge into one entry that carries the most common genes and DNA. The V and J calls and clone size come from TCRdb's table, not from the authors' own analysis. Counted in this sample were about 160,000 distinct CDR3 sequences; approximately 40% of them appeared once. Around 5.5% of the sample is held by the ten biggest clonotypes.

Patients with ophthalmopathy had moderately to severely active disease, with a Clinical Activity Score of 3 or more, a NOSPECS grade of 4 or more, and a disease duration of less than 3 months. Patients were excluded if they had other autoimmune diseases, uncontrolled infections, pregnancy or lactation. Diagnosis was based on clinical symptoms, serum thyroxine, TRAb, thyroid ultrasound and orbital computed tomography. Using Ficoll-Paque density gradient centrifugation, PBMCs were isolated from over 8.5 ml of fresh peripheral blood. Trizol reagent was used to extract the total RNA, and its quality was then checked on an Agilent 2100 Bioanalyzer.

The clonotype originates from a woman in her thirties or forties with Graves' ophthalmopathy. Donor details come from another sample of the same person, matched by shared clones. The V and J genes are TRBV28 and TRBJ2-6; 5 matching bases give a weak D call of TRBD1. The sequencing sample was made of peripheral blood. DNA sequence: TGTGCCAGCAGTTTTTTGACATTTAGACAGATTAATTCTGGGGCCAACGTCCTGACTTTC. Its coded protein is CASSFLTFRQINSGANVLTF.